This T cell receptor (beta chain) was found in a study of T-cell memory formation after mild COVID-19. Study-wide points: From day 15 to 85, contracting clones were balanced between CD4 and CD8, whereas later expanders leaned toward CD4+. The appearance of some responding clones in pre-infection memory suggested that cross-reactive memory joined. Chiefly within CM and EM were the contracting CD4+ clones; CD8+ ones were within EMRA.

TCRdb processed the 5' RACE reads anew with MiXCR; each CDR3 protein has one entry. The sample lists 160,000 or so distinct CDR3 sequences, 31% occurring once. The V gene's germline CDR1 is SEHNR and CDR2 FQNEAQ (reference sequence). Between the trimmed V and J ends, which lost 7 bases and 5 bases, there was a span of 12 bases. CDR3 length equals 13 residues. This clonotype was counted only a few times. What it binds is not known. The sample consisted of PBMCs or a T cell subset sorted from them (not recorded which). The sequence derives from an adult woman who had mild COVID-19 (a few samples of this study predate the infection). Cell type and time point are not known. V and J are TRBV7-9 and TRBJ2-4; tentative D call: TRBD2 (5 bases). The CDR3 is CASTHKGENIQYF. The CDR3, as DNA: TGTGCCAGCACACACAAGGGAGAAAACATTCAGTACTTC. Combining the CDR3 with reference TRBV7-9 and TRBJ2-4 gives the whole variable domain DTGVSQNPRHKITKRGQNVTFRCDPISEHNRLYWYRQTLGQGPEFLTYFQNEAQLEKSRLLSDRFSAERPKGSFSTLEIQRTEQGDSAMYLCASTHKGENIQYFGAGTRLSVL.